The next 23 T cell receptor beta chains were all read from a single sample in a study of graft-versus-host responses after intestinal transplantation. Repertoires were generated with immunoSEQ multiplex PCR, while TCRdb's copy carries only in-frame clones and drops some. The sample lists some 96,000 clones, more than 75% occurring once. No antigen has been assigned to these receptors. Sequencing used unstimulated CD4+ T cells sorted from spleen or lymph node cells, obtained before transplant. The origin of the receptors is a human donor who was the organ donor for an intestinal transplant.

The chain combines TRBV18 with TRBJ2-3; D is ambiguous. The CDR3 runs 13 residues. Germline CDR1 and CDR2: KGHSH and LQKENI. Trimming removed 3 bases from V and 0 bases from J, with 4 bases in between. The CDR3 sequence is CASSPASTDTQYF. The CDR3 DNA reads TGTGCCAGCTCACCGGCTAGCACAGATACGCAGTATTTT.

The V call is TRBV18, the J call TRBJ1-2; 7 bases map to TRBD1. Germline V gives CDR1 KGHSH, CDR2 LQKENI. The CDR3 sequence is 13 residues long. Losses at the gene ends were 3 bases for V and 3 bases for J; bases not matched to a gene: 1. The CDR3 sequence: CASSPTGDYGYTF. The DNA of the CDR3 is TGTGCCAGCTCACCTACAGGGGACTATGGCTACACCTTC.

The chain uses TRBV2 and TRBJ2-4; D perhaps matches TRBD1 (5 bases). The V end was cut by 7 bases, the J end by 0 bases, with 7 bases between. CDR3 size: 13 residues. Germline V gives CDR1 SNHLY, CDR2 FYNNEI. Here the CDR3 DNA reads TGTGCCAGCAATACAGGAGCCAAAAACATTCAGTACTTC. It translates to CASNTGAKNIQYF.

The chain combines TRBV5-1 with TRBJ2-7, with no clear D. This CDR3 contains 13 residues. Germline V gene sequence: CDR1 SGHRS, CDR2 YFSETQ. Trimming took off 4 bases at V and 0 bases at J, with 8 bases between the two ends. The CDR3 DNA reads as TGCGCCAGCAGCCCTGACAACTCCTACGAGCAGTACTTC. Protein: CASSPDNSYEQYF.

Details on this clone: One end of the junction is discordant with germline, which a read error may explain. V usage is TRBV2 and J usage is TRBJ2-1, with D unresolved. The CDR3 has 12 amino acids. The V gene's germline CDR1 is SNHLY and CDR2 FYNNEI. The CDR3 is CASSGGRNEQLF. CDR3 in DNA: TGTGCCAGCAGTGGAGGCCGCAATGAGCAGCTCTTC.

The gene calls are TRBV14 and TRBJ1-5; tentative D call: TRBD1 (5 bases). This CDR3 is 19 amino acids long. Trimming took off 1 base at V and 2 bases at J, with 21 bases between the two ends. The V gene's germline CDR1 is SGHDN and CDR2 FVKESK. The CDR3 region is CASSQVLAGRLMGNQPQHF. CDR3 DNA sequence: TGTGCCAGCAGCCAAGTTCTGGCGGGGCGCCTGATGGGCAATCAGCCCCAGCATTTT. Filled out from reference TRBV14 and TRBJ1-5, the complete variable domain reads EAGVTQFPSHSVIEKGQTVTLRCDPISGHDNLYWYRRVMGKEIKFLLHFVKESKQDESGMPNNRFLAERTGGTYSTLKVQPAELEDSGVYFCASSQVLAGRLMGNQPQHFGDGTRLSIL.

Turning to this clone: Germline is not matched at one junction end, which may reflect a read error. CDR3 loop: CASSFVGDTIYF. The DNA of the CDR3 is TGTGCCAGCAGCTTCGTTGGAGACACCATATATTTT. The V call is TRBV7-8, the J call TRBJ1-3; D is unresolved. The V gene's germline CDR1 is SGHVS and CDR2 FQNEAQ. The CDR3 sequence is 12 residues long.

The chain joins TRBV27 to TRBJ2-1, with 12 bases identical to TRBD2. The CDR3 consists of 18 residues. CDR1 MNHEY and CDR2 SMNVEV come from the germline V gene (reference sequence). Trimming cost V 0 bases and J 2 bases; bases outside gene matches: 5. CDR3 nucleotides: TGTGCCAGCAGTTTATCGATAACTAGCGGGGGGCCCTACAATGAGCAGTTCTTC. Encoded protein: CASSLSITSGGPYNEQFF.

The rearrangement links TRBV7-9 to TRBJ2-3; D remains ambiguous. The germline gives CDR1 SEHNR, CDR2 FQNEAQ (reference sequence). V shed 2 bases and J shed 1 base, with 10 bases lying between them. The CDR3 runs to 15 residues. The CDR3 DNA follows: TGTGCCAGCAGCTTAAGTCTGCCGGGCACAGATACGCAGTATTTT. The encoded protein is CASSLSLPGTDTQYF. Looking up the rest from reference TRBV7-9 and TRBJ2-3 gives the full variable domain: DTGVSQNPRHKITKRGQNVTFRCDPISEHNRLYWYRQTLGQGPEFLTYFQNEAQLEKSRLLSDRFSAERPKGSFSTLEIQRTEQGDSAMYLCASSLSLPGTDTQYFGPGTRLTVL.

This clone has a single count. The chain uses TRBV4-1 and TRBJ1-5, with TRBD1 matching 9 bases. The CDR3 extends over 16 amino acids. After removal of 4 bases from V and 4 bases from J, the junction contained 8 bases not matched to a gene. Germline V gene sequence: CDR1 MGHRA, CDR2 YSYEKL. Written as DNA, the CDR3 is TGCGCCAGCAGCCGCGTGGGGACAGGGCGGAATCAGCCCCAGCATTTT. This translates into CASSRVGTGRNQPQHF.

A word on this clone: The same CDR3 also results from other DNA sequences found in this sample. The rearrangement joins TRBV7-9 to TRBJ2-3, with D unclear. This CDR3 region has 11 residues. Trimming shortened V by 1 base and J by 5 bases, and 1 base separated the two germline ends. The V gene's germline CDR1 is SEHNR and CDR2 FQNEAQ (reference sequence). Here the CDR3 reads CASSLVDTQYF. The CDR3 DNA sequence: TGTGCCAGCAGCTTAGTAGATACGCAGTATTTT.

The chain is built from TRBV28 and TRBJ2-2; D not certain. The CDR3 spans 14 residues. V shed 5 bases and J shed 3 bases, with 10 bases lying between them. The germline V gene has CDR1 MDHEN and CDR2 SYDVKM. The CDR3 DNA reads TGTGCCAGCAGTCCACCAATCTACACCGGGGAGCTGTTTTTT. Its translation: CASSPPIYTGELFF.

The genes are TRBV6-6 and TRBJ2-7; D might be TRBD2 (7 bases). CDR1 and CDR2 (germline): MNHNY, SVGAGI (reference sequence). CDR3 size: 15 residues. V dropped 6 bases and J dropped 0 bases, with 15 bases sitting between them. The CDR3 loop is CASRGGDIFSYEQYF. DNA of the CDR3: TGTGCCAGCAGGGGAGGGGACATATTCTCCTACGAGCAGTACTTC.

CDR3 sequence reads: CASSSMVNTEAFF. The CDR3 coding sequence is TGTGCCAGCAGCTCCATGGTAAACACTGAAGCTTTCTTT. The chain combines TRBV7-8 with TRBJ1-1; the D is unclear. The CDR3 loop spans 13 amino acids. Trimming stripped 4 bases from V and 2 bases from J, with 8 bases between. The V gene's germline CDR1 is SGHVS and CDR2 FQNEAQ.

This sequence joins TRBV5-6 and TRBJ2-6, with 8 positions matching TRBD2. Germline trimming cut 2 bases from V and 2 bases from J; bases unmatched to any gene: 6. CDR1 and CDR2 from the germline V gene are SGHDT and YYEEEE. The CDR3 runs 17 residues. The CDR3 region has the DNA TGTGCCAGCAGCTTTTACACGCGGGGGGCTGGGGCCAACGTCCTGACTTTC. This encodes CASSFYTRGAGANVLTF.

The chain's CDR3 is CAWSARKMGVGVSTEAFF. The CDR3 coding sequence is TGTGCCTGGAGTGCTCGCAAAATGGGGGTGGGTGTGAGTACTGAAGCTTTCTTT. The J gene is TRBJ1-1, the V gene TRBV30, with D possibly matching TRBD1 (5 bases). The V end was cut by 1 base, the J end by 5 bases, with 26 bases between. The CDR3 extends over 18 amino acids. Germline lookup yields CDR1 GTSNPN and CDR2 SVGIG (reference sequence).

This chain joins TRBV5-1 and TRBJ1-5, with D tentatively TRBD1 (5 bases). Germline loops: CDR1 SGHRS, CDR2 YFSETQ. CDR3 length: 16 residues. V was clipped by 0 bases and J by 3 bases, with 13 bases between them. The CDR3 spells CASSLEGRGSNQPQHF. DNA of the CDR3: TGCGCCAGCAGCTTGGAGGGGAGGGGTTCCAATCAGCCCCAGCATTTT.

CDR3 DNA sequence: TGTGCCAGTATCCCTCAGGGGGCTACGAATACGCAGTATTTT. This codes for CASIPQGATNTQYF. V gene TRBV19 combines with J gene TRBJ2-3, with 8 nucleotides matching TRBD1. This CDR3 has 14 residues. V lost 7 bases and J lost 7; bases outside the gene matches: 10. Germline assignment: CDR1 LNHDA and CDR2 SQIVND (reference sequence).

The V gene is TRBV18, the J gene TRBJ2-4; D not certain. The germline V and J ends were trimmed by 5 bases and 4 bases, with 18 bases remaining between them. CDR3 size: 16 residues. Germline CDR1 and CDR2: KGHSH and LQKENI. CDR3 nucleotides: TGTGCCAGCTCAGGCCCCCGCACAGAGAAAAAAAACATTCAGTACTTC. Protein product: CASSGPRTEKKNIQYF.

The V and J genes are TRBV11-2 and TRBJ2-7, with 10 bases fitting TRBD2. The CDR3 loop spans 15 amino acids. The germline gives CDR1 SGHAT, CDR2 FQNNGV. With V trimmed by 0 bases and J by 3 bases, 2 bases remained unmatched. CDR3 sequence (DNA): TGTGCCAGCAGCTTAGAACTAGCGGGATACTACGAGCAGTACTTC. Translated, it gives CASSLELAGYYEQYF.

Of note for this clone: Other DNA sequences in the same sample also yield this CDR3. DNA for the CDR3: TGCGCCAGCAGTCTTTCCGAAAACACTGAAGCTTTCTTT. Its protein product is CASSLSENTEAFF. The chain joins TRBV10-2 to TRBJ1-1; D not certain. With 5 bases removed from V and 2 bases from J, the gap between germline ends came to 9 bases. This CDR3 spans 13 amino acids. Germline V gives CDR1 WSHSY, CDR2 SAAADI.

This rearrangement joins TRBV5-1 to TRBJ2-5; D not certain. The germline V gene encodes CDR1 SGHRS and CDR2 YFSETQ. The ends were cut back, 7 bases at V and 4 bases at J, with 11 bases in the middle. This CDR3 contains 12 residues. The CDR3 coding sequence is TGCGCCAGCTACAACGAAGTAGAGACCCAGTACTTC. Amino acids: CASYNEVETQYF.

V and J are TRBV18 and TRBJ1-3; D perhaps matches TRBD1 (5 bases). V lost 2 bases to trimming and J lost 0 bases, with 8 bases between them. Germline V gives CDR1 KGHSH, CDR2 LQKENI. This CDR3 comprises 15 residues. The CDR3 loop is CASSPGANSGNTIYF. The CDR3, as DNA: TGTGCCAGCTCACCAGGGGCGAACTCTGGAAACACCATATATTTT. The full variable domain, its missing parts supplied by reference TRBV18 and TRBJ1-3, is NAGVMQNPRHLVRRRGQEARLRCSPMKGHSHVYWYRQLPEEGLKFMVYLQKENIIDESGMPKERFSAEFPKEGPSILRIQQVVRGDSAAYFCASSPGANSGNTIYFGEGSWLTVV.